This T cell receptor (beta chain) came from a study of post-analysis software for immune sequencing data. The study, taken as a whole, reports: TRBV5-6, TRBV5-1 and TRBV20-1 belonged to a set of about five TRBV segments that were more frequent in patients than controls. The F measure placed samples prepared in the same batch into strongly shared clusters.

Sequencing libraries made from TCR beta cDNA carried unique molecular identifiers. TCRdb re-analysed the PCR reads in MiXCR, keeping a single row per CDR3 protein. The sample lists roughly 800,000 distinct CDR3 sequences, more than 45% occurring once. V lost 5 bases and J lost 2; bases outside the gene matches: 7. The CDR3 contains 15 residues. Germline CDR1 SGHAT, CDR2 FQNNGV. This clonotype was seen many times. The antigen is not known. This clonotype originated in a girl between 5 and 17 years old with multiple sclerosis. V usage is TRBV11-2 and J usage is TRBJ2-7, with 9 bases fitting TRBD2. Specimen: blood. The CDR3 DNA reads TGTGCCAGCAGCCCTACTAGCGGGCGGGCCTACGAGCAGTACTTC. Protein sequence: CASSPTSGRAYEQYF.